These 27 T cell receptor beta chains were all obtained from the same sample, sequenced in a study of blood T cell repertoires in COVID-19. Repertoires were generated with immunoSEQ multiplex PCR, while TCRdb's copy carries only in-frame clones and drops some. The table has around 170,000 clones, roughly nine tenths seen once. What was sequenced was peripheral blood. These receptor sequences come from a man in his 60s with acute or convalescent COVID-19.

This sequence joins TRBV11-3 and TRBJ2-7, with TRBD1 matching 9 bases. This CDR3 is built from 15 residues. The V gene end was trimmed by 0 bases and the J gene end by 3 bases; junction bases not matched to a gene: 3. CDR1 and CDR2 from the germline V gene are SGHNT and YENEEA. CDR3 nucleotide sequence: TGTGCCAGCAGCTTAGAGGGACAGGGTGTCTACGAGCAGTACTTC. Amino acid sequence: CASSLEGQGVYEQYF.

The V call is TRBV6-5, the J call TRBJ1-6, with 9 bases identical to TRBD1. Germline V CDR1 and CDR2: MNHEY, SVGAGI. The V and J ends lost 7 bases and 9 bases, in that order; junction bases with no gene match: 10. There are 15 residues in the CDR3. CDR3 region: CASTTDRGKGSPLHF. CDR3 sequence (DNA): TGTGCCAGCACTACCGACAGGGGGAAAGGTTCACCCCTCCACTTT.

The V call is TRBV6-1, the J call TRBJ1-2; the D gene is possibly TRBD1 (6 bases). Per the germline V gene, CDR1 is MNHNS and CDR2 is SASEGT. The CDR3 runs to 13 residues. V lost 2 bases and J 8 bases, leaving 12 bases between the germline ends. CDR3 region: CASSETGYRGYTF. The CDR3 DNA follows: TGTGCCAGCAGTGAAACAGGGTATCGCGGCTACACCTTC.

This clone was counted a few times. The gene calls are TRBV27 and TRBJ2-1; 8 bases match TRBD2. Germline trimming cut 5 bases from V and 2 bases from J; bases unmatched to any gene: 5. CDR3 length equals 15 residues. Germline CDR1 is MNHEY and CDR2 is SMNVEV (reference sequence). As DNA, the CDR3 is TGTGCCAGCAGTAGTAACGGGGGGGCCTACAATGAGCAGTTCTTC. Translation: CASSSNGGAYNEQFF.

The rearrangement links TRBV27 to TRBJ1-6; 9 positions agree with TRBD1. This CDR3 is 14 amino acids long. Germline V gene data show CDR1 as MNHEY and CDR2 as SMNVEV (reference sequence). After removal of 6 bases from V and 7 bases from J, the junction contained 4 bases not matched to a gene. CDR3 loop: CASSRDRVNSPLHF. CDR3 nucleotide sequence: TGTGCCAGCAGCCGGGACAGGGTAAATTCACCCCTCCACTTT.

In DNA form, the CDR3 reads TGTGCCAGCAGCTTAGCGGGATGGACAGGGGGCACTGAAGCTTTCTTT. This gives the protein CASSLAGWTGGTEAFF. The V call is TRBV11-2, the J call TRBJ1-1; 10 bases map to TRBD1. This CDR3 comprises 16 residues. Germline CDR1 reads SGHAT; CDR2 reads FQNNGV. The V and J ends lost 1 base and 4 bases, in that order; junction bases with no gene match: 6.

The chain has TRBV5-1 and TRBJ2-3; D uncertain. Germline CDR1 and CDR2: SGHRS and YFSETQ. There are 13 residues in the CDR3. V dropped 5 bases and J dropped 2 bases, with 9 bases sitting between them. The CDR3 bases are TGCGCCAGCAGGGCGGCCTACACAGATACGCAGTATTTT. As protein: CASRAAYTDTQYF.

The gene calls are TRBV7-9 and TRBJ2-3; TRBD2 might be the D (6 bases). Trimming took off 2 bases at V and 0 bases at J, with 15 bases between the two ends. Per the germline V gene, CDR1 is SEHNR and CDR2 is FQNEAQ (reference sequence). CDR3 length equals 17 residues. CDR3 amino acids: CASSLKRAGTSTDTQYF. CDR3 nucleotides: TGTGCCAGCAGCTTAAAGAGGGCCGGGACTAGCACAGATACGCAGTATTTT. The whole variable domain, filled in from reference TRBV7-9 and TRBJ2-3, reads DTGVSQNPRHKITKRGQNVTFRCDPISEHNRLYWYRQTLGQGPEFLTYFQNEAQLEKSRLLSDRFSAERPKGSFSTLEIQRTEQGDSAMYLCASSLKRAGTSTDTQYFGPGTRLTVL.

The chain links TRBV7-8 to TRBJ1-6; possible D gene TRBD1, 6 bases. V was shortened by 3 bases and J by 7 bases, with 13 bases between the two germline ends. In germline, CDR1 is SGHVS, CDR2 FQNEAQ. The CDR3 consists of 15 residues. The CDR3 region has the DNA TGTGCCAGCAGCTTGTCGGGACAAATGAATTCACCCCTCCACTTT. Translating gives CASSLSGQMNSPLHF.

The J gene is TRBJ1-6, the V gene TRBV7-5; the listed D gene, TRBD1, was not tested against the DNA. TRBV7-5 is deemed a pseudogene. This CDR3 region has 15 residues. CDR3 region: CARSFGQGCGSPLHF. Here the CDR3 DNA reads TGTGCCAGAAGCTTCGGCCAGGGTTGCGGTTCACCCCTCCACTTT.

This rearrangement joins TRBV6-1 to TRBJ2-1, with TRBD2 identical over 11 bases. Germline V gives CDR1 MNHNS, CDR2 SASEGT. The CDR3 length is 16 residues. The junction had 1 base not matched to a gene; V was cut back by 3 bases and J by 0 bases. CDR3 sequence: CASSDLAGGSYNEQFF. CDR3 DNA: TGTGCCAGCAGTGACCTAGCGGGGGGCTCCTACAATGAGCAGTTCTTC.

The chain carries TRBV29-1 and TRBJ2-3; D call uncertain. The CDR3 runs 13 residues. The germline V gene has CDR1 SQVTM and CDR2 ANQGSEA. The V and J ends lost 2 bases and 3 bases respectively, with 9 bases between them. The CDR3 region is CSVESRVTDTQYF. The CDR3 nucleotides read TGCAGCGTTGAAAGTCGAGTGACAGATACGCAGTATTTT.

In its sample, this clone was seen once. V and J are TRBV5-1 and TRBJ1-2; 8 bases agree with TRBD1. The CDR3 loop spans 15 amino acids. In germline, CDR1 is SGHRS, CDR2 YFSETQ. V shed 3 bases and J 6 bases; nucleotides not matched to a gene: 10. The CDR3 DNA reads as TGCGCCAGCAGCTCAATGACAGGGGTGGCAAATGGCTACACCTTC. Translating it yields CASSSMTGVANGYTF.

The chain couples TRBV4-2 to TRBJ2-2, with D tentatively TRBD2 (6 bases). V shed 6 bases and J shed 7 bases, with 30 bases lying between them. The CDR3 sequence is 19 residues long. Looked up from germline, CDR1 is LGHNA and CDR2 is YNFKEQ. The CDR3 nucleotides are TGTGCCAGCAGTTTCCGCAGACAGCGAAATTTCGGTAGCGGCGGGGAGCTGTTTTTT. Residues: CASSFRRQRNFGSGGELFF.

This clone was detected many times. The sample holds other DNA sequences that translate to the same CDR3. The chain is built from TRBV3-1 (or the pseudogene TRBV3-2) and TRBJ2-7; TRBD1 matches at 9 bases. Trimming cost V 6 bases and J 2 bases; bases outside gene matches: 5. The CDR3 is made up of 14 amino acids. CDR1 and CDR2 (germline): LGHDT, YNNKEL (reference sequence). For the CDR3, the DNA is TGTGCCAGCAGTCCGGGACAGGGACCCTACGAGCAGTACTTC. Translation gives CASSPGQGPYEQYF.

The chain combines TRBV19 with TRBJ2-1, with 11 bases identical to TRBD2. The V gene end was trimmed by 2 bases and the J gene end by 7 bases; junction bases not matched to a gene: 1. This CDR3 comprises 14 residues. Per the germline V gene, CDR1 is LNHDA and CDR2 is SQIVND (reference sequence). CDR3 in amino acids: CASSILAGGNEQFF. The CDR3 DNA reads as TGTGCCAGTAGTATACTAGCGGGAGGAAATGAGCAGTTCTTC.

V gene TRBV2 combines with J gene TRBJ2-5; 8 bases agree with TRBD1. The CDR3 spans 15 residues. V gave up 10 bases and J gave up 2 bases; unmatched junction bases: 12. Germline loops: CDR1 SNHLY, CDR2 FYNNEI. The CDR3 bases are TGTGCCATGGGCAGAGGCAGGGGGCGGCAAGAGACCCAGTACTTC. This codes for CAMGRGRGRQETQYF.

V usage is TRBV9 and J usage is TRBJ2-2; 15 bases line up with TRBD2. Trimming cost V 3 bases and J 5 bases; bases outside gene matches: 2. CDR1 and CDR2 from the germline V gene are SGDLS and YYNGEE. The length of the CDR3 is 16 residues. CDR3 sequence: CASSGGLAGGTGELFF. CDR3 bases: TGTGCCAGCAGCGGGGGACTAGCGGGAGGAACCGGGGAGCTGTTTTTT.

The chain links TRBV11-1 to TRBJ1-1, with 7 nucleotides matching TRBD1. The germline V gene encodes CDR1 SGHAT and CDR2 FQDESV (reference sequence). V lost 4 bases, J lost 2 bases, and 7 bases stayed unmatched. The CDR3 extends over 15 amino acids. The CDR3 spells CASSSGTVVNTEAFF. The CDR3 DNA reads as TGTGCCAGCAGCTCCGGGACAGTAGTCAACACTGAAGCTTTCTTT.

This clone has just one count. V gene TRBV5-1 combines with J gene TRBJ2-2; tentatively, D is TRBD1 (5 bases). This CDR3 contains 15 residues. V was trimmed by 0 bases and J by 2 bases, leaving 8 bases between them. Germline assignment: CDR1 SGHRS and CDR2 YFSETQ. The CDR3 coding sequence is TGCGCCAGCAGCTTGGACAGGATCAACACCGGGGAGCTGTTTTTT. Protein: CASSLDRINTGELFF.

The chain employs TRBV18 and TRBJ2-7, with TRBD1 matching 7 bases. Germline values: CDR1 KGHSH, CDR2 LQKENI. Losses at the gene ends were 8 bases for V and 3 bases for J; bases not matched to a gene: 13. This CDR3 has 15 amino acids. CDR3 in DNA: TGTGCCAGCCATGTCCACCCGACAGGGAACTACGAGCAGTACTTC. Its translation: CASHVHPTGNYEQYF.

The V gene is TRBV5-1, the J gene TRBJ2-3; no definite D call. Trimming took 1 base from V and 0 from J, leaving 9 bases between them. CDR1 and CDR2 (germline): SGHRS, YFSETQ. The CDR3 is 15 residues long. The CDR3 sequence: CASSLSGSSTDTQYF. In DNA form, the CDR3 reads TGCGCCAGCAGCTTGTCCGGGTCTAGCACAGATACGCAGTATTTT.

The chain recombines TRBV19 with TRBJ2-7; 8 positions match TRBD1. The CDR3 runs 15 residues. The trim removed 6 bases at V and 2 bases at J, leaving 9 bases unmatched. From germline, CDR1 is LNHDA and CDR2 SQIVND (reference sequence). CDR3 DNA: TGTGCCAGTAGCTCCCGTGGACAGGGTGCCTACGAGCAGTACTTC. Translation: CASSSRGQGAYEQYF.

The chain has TRBV6-1 and TRBJ1-1; D is perhaps TRBD1 (6 bases). CDR3 size: 13 residues. Trimming removed 1 base at V and 5 bases at J, with 8 bases between. Germline CDR1 is MNHNS and CDR2 is SASEGT. The CDR3 nucleotides are TGTGCCAGCAGTGAAGGGACAGTGACTGAAGCTTTCTTT. This translates into CASSEGTVTEAFF.

The CDR3 DNA sequence: TGTGCCAGCAGCTTAGGGCTCGACGGGGAGACCCAGTACTTC. This sequence encodes CASSLGLDGETQYF. The chain uses TRBV7-9 and TRBJ2-5; D gene ambiguous. V lost 1 base, J lost 5 bases, and 11 bases lay in between. This CDR3 has 14 residues. Germline lookup yields CDR1 SEHNR and CDR2 FQNEAQ (reference sequence).

J is TRBJ1-2 and V is TRBV4-1; TRBD1 agrees at 8 bases. Trimming took 6 bases from V and 8 from J; bases not matched to a gene: 14. Germline lookup yields CDR1 MGHRA and CDR2 YSYEKL. This CDR3 spans 15 amino acids. The CDR3 is CASSPARQGALGYTF. Written as DNA, the CDR3 is TGCGCCAGCAGTCCCGCAAGGCAGGGGGCATTGGGCTACACCTTC.

J is TRBJ2-7 and V is TRBV7-2; TRBD2 might be the D (5 bases). Germline CDR1 SGHTA, CDR2 FQGNSA. This CDR3 has 13 amino acids. With 4 bases removed from V and 7 bases from J, the gap between germline ends came to 14 bases. CDR3 in amino acids: CASSWEWGFEQYV. Here the CDR3 DNA reads TGTGCCAGCAGCTGGGAGTGGGGTTTTGAGCAGTACGTC.